What follows are 26 T cell receptor beta chains derived from one specimen sequenced in a study of Graves' ophthalmopathy and Graves' hyperthyroidism. RNA transcripts were the source from which TCR beta CDR3 regions were amplified. HTBI primers primed a first-round RT-PCR, and a second-round multiplex PCR followed. MiXCR was run by TCRdb on the multiplex PCR reads, yielding one entry per CDR3 protein. The repertoire consists of about half a million distinct CDR3 sequences, with approximately 15% occurring once and the leading ten covering about a tenth. Sequencing input: blood. Every receptor here comes from a woman in her thirties with Graves' ophthalmopathy.

This clonotype was seen more than once but under ten times. The chain has TRBV7-3 and TRBJ2-1; unclear D gene. CDR1 and CDR2 (germline): SGHTA, FQGTGA. The CDR3 covers 15 residues. Deletions cut 0 bases from V and 6 bases from J, with 12 bases between. The CDR3 DNA reads TGTGCCAGCAGCTTAACCGGCTATTCCGGCAATGAGCAGTTCTTC. Protein sequence: CASSLTGYSGNEQFF. Filled out from reference TRBV7-3 and TRBJ2-1, the complete variable domain reads GAGVSQTPSNKVTEKGKYVELRCDPISGHTALYWYRQSLGQGPEFLIYFQGTGAADDSGLPNDRFFAVRPEGSVSTLKIQRTERGDSAVYLCASSLTGYSGNEQFFGPGTRLTVL.

Comments on this clonotype: A much larger clone differs from this one at a single base, so this may be a read error. The CDR3 DNA is TGTGCCAGCAGCCACAGGGGGCCCCTCTATAATGCACCCCTCCACTTT. It yields the protein CASSHRGPLYNAPLHF. This chain connects TRBV11-2 to TRBJ1-6; 9 bases align to TRBD1. The length of the CDR3 is 16 residues. Per the germline V gene, CDR1 is SGHAT and CDR2 is FQNNGV. Full variable domain (missing parts from reference TRBV11-2 and TRBJ1-6): EAGVAQSPRYKIIEKRQSVAFWCNPISGHATLYWYQQILGQGPKLLIQFQNNGVVDDSQLPKDRFSAERLKGVDSTLKIQPAKLEDSAVYLCASSHRGPLYNAPLHFGNGTRLTVT.

This clonotype was detected only a few times. V and J are TRBV6-1 and TRBJ1-6; possibly TRBD1 for D (5 bases). The V gene's germline CDR1 is MNHNS and CDR2 SASEGT. The V end lost 3 bases, the J end lost 0 bases, and 12 bases lay between the germline ends. The CDR3 length is 17 residues. The CDR3 DNA is TGTGCCAGCAGTGAGGGACGGACTAGCTCCTATAATTCACCCCTCCACTTT. Translation gives CASSEGRTSSYNSPLHF.

This clonotype occurred many times. The rearrangement joins TRBV6-2 or TRBV6-3 to TRBJ2-7; D assignment may be TRBD1 or TRBD2 (6 bases each). Looked up from germline, CDR1 is MNHEY and CDR2 is SVGEGT. The V end was cut by 0 bases, the J end by 2 bases, with 11 bases between. The CDR3 contains 15 residues. CDR3 residues: CASSYSRRGAYEQYF. CDR3 in DNA: TGTGCCAGCAGTTACTCAAGGAGGGGGGCCTACGAGCAGTACTTC.

This clonotype was recorded at least ten times. This sequence joins TRBV6-4 and TRBJ2-2, with 10 bases identical to TRBD2. The CDR3 extends over 16 amino acids. The V and J ends lost 5 bases and 0 bases, in that order; junction bases with no gene match: 3. Germline V CDR1 and CDR2: MRHNA, SNTAGT. DNA of the CDR3: TGTGCCAGCAGTCGACTAGCGGGCGCGAACACCGGGGAGCTGTTTTTT. Translation: CASSRLAGANTGELFF.

This clonotype was seen at least ten times. This chain connects TRBV12-3 or TRBV12-4 to TRBJ2-7; TRBD2 agrees at 8 bases. V gave up 8 bases and J gave up 2 bases; unmatched junction bases: 8. There are 14 residues in the CDR3. CDR3 coding DNA: TGTGCCAGCCTCCTGGCGGGGGGAGCCTACGAGCAGTACTTC. As protein: CASLLAGGAYEQYF.

This chain connects TRBV7-2 to TRBJ2-4, with TRBD2 matching 11 bases. This CDR3 spans 16 amino acids. Germline V gives CDR1 SGHTA, CDR2 FQGNSA. J lost 0 bases, V lost 7 bases, and 5 bases had no gene match. The CDR3 reads CASTLSGGVAKNIQYF. Here the CDR3 DNA reads TGTGCCAGCACCCTTAGCGGGGGGGTAGCCAAAAACATTCAGTACTTC.

This clonotype was detected many times. The rearrangement uses TRBV2 and TRBJ2-5; D not certain. This CDR3 is built from 13 residues. Germline V gene data show CDR1 as SNHLY and CDR2 as FYNNEI. V was shortened by 10 bases and J by 5 bases, with 17 bases between the two germline ends. The CDR3 DNA sequence: TGTGCCAACTCACAGAGCGTATACGAGACCCAGTACTTC. This encodes CANSQSVYETQYF.

In this sample, this clonotype turned up many times. The chain carries TRBV6-2 or TRBV6-3 and TRBJ2-4, with D perhaps TRBD2 (6 bases). The CDR3 totals 12 residues. CDR1 and CDR2 (germline): MNHEY, SVGEGT. Trimming pared 8 bases from V and 9 bases from J, leaving 14 bases between. The CDR3 is CASRGTAAIQYF. As DNA, the CDR3 is TGTGCCAGCCGGGGGACTGCTGCCATTCAGTACTTC.

This clonotype was seen repeatedly, ten times or more. The chain uses TRBV20-1 and TRBJ2-7; 7 bases are a match to TRBD1. This CDR3 is 14 amino acids long. Germline values: CDR1 DFQATT, CDR2 SNEGSKA (reference sequence). V lost 3 bases and J lost 2; bases outside the gene matches: 7. The DNA of the CDR3 is TGCAGTGCTAGGGTACCGGGACAGACCTACGAGCAGTACTTC. Its protein product is CSARVPGQTYEQYF.

Concerning this clonotype itself: One junction end does not reproduce the germline sequence, and a read error may be involved. The chain couples TRBV24-1 to TRBJ2-7, with TRBD1 matching over 10 bases. Germline lookup yields CDR1 KGHDR and CDR2 SFDVKD. CDR3 size: 16 residues. The chain's CDR3 is CASSAPRDRGGYEQYF. In nucleotides, the CDR3 is TGTGCCAGCAGTGCGCCCCGGGACAGGGGAGGCTACGAGCAGTACTTC.

This clonotype was observed at least ten times. The V gene is TRBV19, the J gene TRBJ2-7, with 7 nucleotides matching TRBD1. The CDR3 contains 14 residues. The V segment lost 7 bases and the J segment 1 base; nucleotides outside the gene matches: 7. The germline gives CDR1 LNHDA, CDR2 SQIVND (reference sequence). In nucleotides, the CDR3 is TGTGCCAGTACCACAGGGGAAGGTTCCTACGAGCAGTACTTC. Its protein is CASTTGEGSYEQYF. The entire variable domain, with the rest obtained from reference TRBV19 and TRBJ2-7, is as follows: DGGITQSPKYLFRKEGQNVTLSCEQNLNHDAMYWYRQDPGQGLRLIYYSQIVNDFQKGDIAEGYSVSREKKESFPLTVTSAQKNPTAFYLCASTTGEGSYEQYFGPGTRLTVT.

This clonotype showed up many times. One end of the junction fails to match germline, which may point to a read error. The CDR3 region has the DNA TGTGCCAGCCGCTCTCGACTAGCCAAAAACATTAAGTACTTC. It specifies CASRSRLAKNIKYF. The V and J genes are TRBV27 and TRBJ2-4, with 7 bases matching TRBD2. CDR3 length: 14 amino acids. The germline V gene has CDR1 MNHEY and CDR2 SMNVEV (reference sequence).

This clonotype was counted at least ten times. CDR3 protein: CASSYSKSGIGYTF. The CDR3 bases are TGTGCCAGCAGTTACTCGAAATCTGGGATTGGCTACACCTTC. V gene TRBV6-5 combines with J gene TRBJ1-2; D not certain. The CDR3 sequence is 14 residues long. Germline CDR1 and CDR2: MNHEY and SVGAGI. V was shortened by 0 bases and J by 7 bases, with 12 bases between the two germline ends.

This clonotype has at least ten counts. The rearrangement joins TRBV13 to TRBJ2-5; D gene unclear. CDR1 and CDR2 (germline): PRHDT, FYEKMQ (reference sequence). V dropped 5 bases and J dropped 6 bases, with 19 bases sitting between them. The CDR3 contains 15 residues. CDR3 DNA sequence: TGTGCCAGCAGCCCGCGGTTAGGTGAAACGAAGACCCAGTACTTC. The encoded protein is CASSPRLGETKTQYF.

This clonotype was found many times. This chain uses TRBV27 with TRBJ2-5; tentative D call: TRBD2 (6 bases). Germline-derived CDR1 and CDR2 are MNHEY and SMNVEV (reference sequence). Deletions cut 2 bases from V and 5 bases from J, with 15 bases between. This CDR3 has 15 amino acids. Here the CDR3 DNA reads TGTGCCAGCAGTTTAACCAGGGACTTTTACGAGACCCAGTACTTC. Translation gives CASSLTRDFYETQYF.

This clonotype has at least ten counts. V is TRBV30 and J is TRBJ1-6; D is perhaps TRBD1 (5 bases). V lost 5 bases to trimming and J lost 6 bases, with 11 bases between them. Germline CDR1 reads GTSNPN; CDR2 reads SVGIG (reference sequence). The CDR3 is 13 residues long. DNA for the CDR3: TGTGCCTGGCAGGGAGTCCGTAATTCACCCCTCCACTTT. It translates to CAWQGVRNSPLHF.

This clonotype was seen many times. The V and J genes are TRBV12-3 or TRBV12-4 and TRBJ1-2; tentative D call: TRBD1 (5 bases). CDR3 size: 14 residues. Deletions cut 1 base from V and 4 bases from J, with 10 bases between. CDR3 protein: CASSLGGGPYGYTF. In nucleotides, the CDR3 is TGTGCCAGCAGTTTAGGGGGCGGGCCCTATGGCTACACCTTC.

This clonotype came up a few times. The V gene is TRBV4-1, the J gene TRBJ2-5; 7 bases are shared with TRBD1. Germline V gene sequence: CDR1 MGHRA, CDR2 YSYEKL. The CDR3 covers 16 residues. Trimming at V came to 4 bases and at J to 0 bases, leaving 8 bases not matched to a gene. The CDR3 protein is CASSLPGTADQETQYF. The CDR3 DNA follows: TGCGCCAGCAGCCTCCCCGGGACAGCAGACCAAGAGACCCAGTACTTC.

This clonotype was counted a few times. The chain has TRBV9 and TRBJ2-1, with D uncertain. V was trimmed by 0 bases and J by 2 bases, leaving 18 bases between them. The CDR3 is 18 residues long. Germline values: CDR1 SGDLS, CDR2 YYNGEE. For the CDR3, the DNA is TGTGCCAGCAGCGTAGGGTTGGCCCAACTACCCACCTACAATGAGCAGTTCTTC. Translating gives CASSVGLAQLPTYNEQFF.

Many counts were recorded for this clonotype. The chain is built from TRBV7-8 and TRBJ1-1; the D gene is possibly TRBD1 (5 bases). The germline V and J ends were trimmed by 5 bases and 5 bases, with 21 bases remaining between them. Germline CDR1 and CDR2: SGHVS and FQNEAQ. This CDR3 region has 16 residues. Here the CDR3 reads CASSAGGRGRRTEAFF. CDR3 DNA: TGTGCCAGCAGCGCCGGAGGTCGGGGACGGAGAACTGAAGCTTTCTTT.

This clonotype was detected many times. The CDR3 DNA reads as TGCGCCAGCAGCTTGGGACTAGCGGGAGGCCCATTGGCAGAGACCCAGTACTTC. It translates to CASSLGLAGGPLAETQYF. The chain combines TRBV5-1 with TRBJ2-5; the match to TRBD2 covers 13 bases. This CDR3 spans 18 amino acids. The V segment lost 0 bases and the J segment 4 bases; nucleotides outside the gene matches: 9. Germline V gives CDR1 SGHRS, CDR2 YFSETQ.

The sample holds many counts of this clonotype. This chain links TRBV30 with TRBJ1-2; no firm D call. Germline CDR1 reads GTSNPN; CDR2 reads SVGIG (reference sequence). V was trimmed by 5 bases and J by 6 bases, leaving 7 bases between them. CDR3 length equals 10 residues. The CDR3 coding sequence is TGTGCCTGGTTGAAGCATGGCTACACCTTC. This translates into CAWLKHGYTF.

This clonotype was observed at least ten times. The V gene is TRBV12-3 or TRBV12-4, the J gene TRBJ1-2, with no clear D. The V and J ends lost 6 bases and 8 bases respectively, with 16 bases between them. There are 13 residues in the CDR3. This CDR3 is CASRTSNGLGYTF. CDR3 sequence (DNA): TGTGCCAGCAGAACCTCGAACGGGTTGGGCTACACCTTC.

The rearrangement uses TRBV28 and TRBJ1-2; 7 positions match TRBD1. Germline assignment: CDR1 MDHEN and CDR2 SYDVKM. V lost 7 bases and J lost 4; bases outside the gene matches: 9. The CDR3 length is 14 residues. CDR3 residues: CASTKGTGAYGYTF. The CDR3 DNA reads as TGTGCCAGCACAAAGGGTACAGGGGCCTATGGCTACACCTTC.

The chain's CDR3 is CASRWDRGGTEAFF. CDR3 in DNA: TGTGCCAGCAGGTGGGACAGGGGGGGCACTGAAGCTTTCTTT. The chain employs TRBV12-3 or TRBV12-4 and TRBJ1-1, with 11 bases aligning to TRBD1. This CDR3 contains 14 residues. Trimming cost V 6 bases and J 4 bases; bases outside gene matches: 4.